This T cell receptor (beta chain) was profiled in a study of response to subunit inactivated influenza vaccine. Study outcomes and limitations: There was a suggestion from the authors that each seasonal influenza vaccination recruits few new T cells.

TCRdb recomputed calls from the RT-PCR reads with MiXCR, one row per CDR3 protein. The repertoire holds around 470,000 distinct CDR3 sequences, roughly 7.9% seen once, with under 15% in the top ten. In regard to this clonotype: Its antigen is as yet unknown.

The CDR3 totals 15 residues. Germline-derived CDR1 and CDR2 are SGHTA and FQGNSA. The V and J ends lost 1 base and 5 bases respectively, with 15 bases between them. The sample consisted of PBMCs from blood, taken 23 to 25 months after vaccination. The sequence was obtained from a man between 50 and 75 years old who received an inactivated influenza vaccine. The rearrangement uses TRBV7-2 and TRBJ2-7; D perhaps matches TRBD1 (6 bases). The CDR3 region is CASSLVYRVVHEQYF. CDR3 in DNA: TGTGCCAGCAGCTTAGTCTACAGGGTAGTCCACGAGCAGTACTTC. Looking up the rest from reference TRBV7-2 and TRBJ2-7 gives the full variable domain: GAGVSQSPSNKVTEKGKDVELRCDPISGHTALYWYRQSLGQGLEFLIYFQGNSAPDKSGLPSDRFSAERTGGSVSTLTIQRTQQEDSAVYLCASSLVYRVVHEQYFGPGTRLTVT.